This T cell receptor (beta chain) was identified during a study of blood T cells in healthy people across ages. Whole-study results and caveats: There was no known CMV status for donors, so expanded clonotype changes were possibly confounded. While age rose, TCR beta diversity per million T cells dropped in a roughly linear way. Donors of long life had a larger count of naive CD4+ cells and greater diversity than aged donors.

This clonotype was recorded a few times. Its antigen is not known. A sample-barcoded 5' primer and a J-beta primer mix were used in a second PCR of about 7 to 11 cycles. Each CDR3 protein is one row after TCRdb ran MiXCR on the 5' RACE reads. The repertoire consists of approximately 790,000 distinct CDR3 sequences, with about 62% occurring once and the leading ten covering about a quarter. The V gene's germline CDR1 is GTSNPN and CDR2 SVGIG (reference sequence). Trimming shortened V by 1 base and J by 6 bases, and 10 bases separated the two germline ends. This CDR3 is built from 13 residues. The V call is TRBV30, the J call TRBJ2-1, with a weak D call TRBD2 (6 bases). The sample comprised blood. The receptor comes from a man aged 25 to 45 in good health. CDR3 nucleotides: TGTGCCTGGAGTGCCACGACTAGCAATGAGCAGTTCTTC. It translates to CAWSATTSNEQFF.